This T cell receptor (beta chain) appears in the sequencing data of a study of T cell responses to AZD1222 COVID-19 vaccine. Analyses pooled second doses at about 4 or about 12 weeks. Points on this clone: Its antigen is not known.

Profiling relied on immunoSEQ multiplex PCR, and the TCRdb table lists in-frame clones only, not all of them. Of roughly 180,000 clones listed, 92% are singletons. Study-level points and caveats: Researchers report vaccine-associated CD4 TCRs spanning spike, with dominance at 160-218 and 743-854. Females outnumbered males among donors, who were mostly white British; clonal diversity was possibly underestimated. In all cases, repertoires were sampled only after the peak T cell response.

This CDR3 spans 15 amino acids. Sequencing was performed on peripheral blood, taken 28 days after the second AZD1222 dose. The chain carries TRBV21-1 and TRBJ2-5; the D call in the table, TRBD1, was not verified against the DNA. TRBV21-1 is annotated as a pseudogene. The receptor comes from an adult who received the AZD1222 COVID-19 vaccine. In DNA, the CDR3 is TGTGCCAGCAGCAAAGCGCTCACAGCCCAAGAGACCCAGTACTTC. It specifies CASSKALTAQETQYF.